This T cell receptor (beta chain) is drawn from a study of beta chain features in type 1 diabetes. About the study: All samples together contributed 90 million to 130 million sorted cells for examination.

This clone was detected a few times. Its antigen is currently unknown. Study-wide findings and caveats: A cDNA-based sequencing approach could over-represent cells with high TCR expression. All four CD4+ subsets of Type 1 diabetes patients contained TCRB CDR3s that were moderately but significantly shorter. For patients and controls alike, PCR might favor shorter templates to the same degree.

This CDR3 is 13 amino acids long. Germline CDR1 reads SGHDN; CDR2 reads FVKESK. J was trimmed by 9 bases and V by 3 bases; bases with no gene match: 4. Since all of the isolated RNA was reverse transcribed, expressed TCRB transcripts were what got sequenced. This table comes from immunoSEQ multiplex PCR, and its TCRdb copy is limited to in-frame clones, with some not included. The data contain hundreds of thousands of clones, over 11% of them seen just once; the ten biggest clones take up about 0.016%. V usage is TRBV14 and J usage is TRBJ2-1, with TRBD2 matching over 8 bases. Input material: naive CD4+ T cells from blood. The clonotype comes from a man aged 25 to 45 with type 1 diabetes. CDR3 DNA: TGTGCCAGCAGCCAGGGACTAGATCTTGAGCAGTTCTTC. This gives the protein CASSQGLDLEQFF.